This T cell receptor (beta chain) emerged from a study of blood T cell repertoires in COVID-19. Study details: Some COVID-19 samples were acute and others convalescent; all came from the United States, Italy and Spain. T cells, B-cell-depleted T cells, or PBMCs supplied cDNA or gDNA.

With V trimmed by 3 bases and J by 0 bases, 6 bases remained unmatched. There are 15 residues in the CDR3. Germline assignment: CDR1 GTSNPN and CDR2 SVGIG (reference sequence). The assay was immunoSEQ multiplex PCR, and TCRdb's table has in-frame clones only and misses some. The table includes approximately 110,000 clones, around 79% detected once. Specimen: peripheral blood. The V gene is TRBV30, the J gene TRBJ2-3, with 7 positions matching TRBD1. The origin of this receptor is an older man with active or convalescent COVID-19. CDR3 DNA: TGTGCCTGGAGGGACAGGTCAAGAAGCACAGATACGCAGTATTTT. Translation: CAWRDRSRSTDTQYF.